This TCR beta chain is drawn from a study of T-cell reconstitution after alpha-beta-depleted transplantation in children. V was shortened by 5 bases and J by 0 bases, with 16 bases between the two germline ends. The CDR3 contains 15 residues. Looked up from germline, CDR1 is DFQATT and CDR2 is SNEGSKA (reference sequence). Unique molecular identifiers were incorporated when the TCRbeta library was constructed. TCRdb recomputed calls from the PCR reads with MiXCR, one row per CDR3 protein. The sample lists more than 90,000 distinct CDR3 sequences, approximately 8.4% occurring once. The rearrangement uses TRBV20-1 and TRBJ2-5, with D perhaps assigned TRBD1 or TRBD2 (6 bases each). The clonotype was recovered from a human donor who donated a stem cell graft to a child with congenital amegakaryocytic thrombocytopenia. The sample was PBMCs from the stem cell graft donor, taken from the stem cell graft. The CDR3 here is CSAARLGGYQETQYF. Written as DNA, the CDR3 is TGCAGTGCTGCGAGACTAGGGGGGTACCAAGAGACCCAGTACTTC.